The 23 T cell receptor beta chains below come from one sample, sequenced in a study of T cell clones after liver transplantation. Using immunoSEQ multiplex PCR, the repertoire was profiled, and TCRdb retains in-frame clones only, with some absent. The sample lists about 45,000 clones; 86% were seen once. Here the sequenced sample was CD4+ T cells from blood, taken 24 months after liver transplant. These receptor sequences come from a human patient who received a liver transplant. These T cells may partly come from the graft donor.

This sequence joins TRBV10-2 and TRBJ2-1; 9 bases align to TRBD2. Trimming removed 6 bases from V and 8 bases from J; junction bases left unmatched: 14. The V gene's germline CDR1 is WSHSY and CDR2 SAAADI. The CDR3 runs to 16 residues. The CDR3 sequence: CASRHAAGGGGHEQFF. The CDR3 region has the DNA TGCGCCAGCAGACATGCCGCGGGAGGGGGGGGCCATGAGCAGTTCTTC.

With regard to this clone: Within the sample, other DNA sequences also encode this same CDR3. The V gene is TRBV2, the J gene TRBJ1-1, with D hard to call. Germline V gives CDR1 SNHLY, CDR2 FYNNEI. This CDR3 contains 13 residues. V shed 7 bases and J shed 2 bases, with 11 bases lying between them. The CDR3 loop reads CASTRGVNTEAFF. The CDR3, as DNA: TGTGCCAGCACCCGAGGAGTAAACACTGAAGCTTTCTTT.

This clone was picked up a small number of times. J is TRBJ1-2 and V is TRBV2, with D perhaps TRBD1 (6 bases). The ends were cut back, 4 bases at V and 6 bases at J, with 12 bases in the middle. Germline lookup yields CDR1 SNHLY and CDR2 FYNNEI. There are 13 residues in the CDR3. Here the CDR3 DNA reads TGTGCCAGCAGTGGGACGACAGGAGATGGCTACACCTTC. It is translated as CASSGTTGDGYTF. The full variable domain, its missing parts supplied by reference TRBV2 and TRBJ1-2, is EPEVTQTPSHQVTQMGQEVILRCVPISNHLYFYWYRQILGQKVEFLVSFYNNEISEKSEIFDDQFSVERPDGSNFTLKIRSTKLEDSAMYFCASSGTTGDGYTFGSGTRLTVV.

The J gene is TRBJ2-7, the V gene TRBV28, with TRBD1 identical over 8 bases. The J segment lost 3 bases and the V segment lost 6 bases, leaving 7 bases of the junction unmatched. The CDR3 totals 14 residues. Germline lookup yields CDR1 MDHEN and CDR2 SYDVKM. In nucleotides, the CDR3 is TGTGCCAGCAGCCAACCCGGGACAGGCTACGAGCAGTACTTC. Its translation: CASSQPGTGYEQYF.

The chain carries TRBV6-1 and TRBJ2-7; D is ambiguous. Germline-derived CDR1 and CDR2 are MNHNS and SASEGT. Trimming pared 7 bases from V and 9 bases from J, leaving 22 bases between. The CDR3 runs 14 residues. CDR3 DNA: TGTGCCAGCATCCAGGCCGAGGCTTTCCGGGTGCAGTACTTC. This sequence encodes CASIQAEAFRVQYF.

This chain's CDR3 is CASSWGTSGRGSEQFF. The CDR3 bases are TGTGCCAGCAGTTGGGGGACTAGCGGGAGAGGGAGTGAGCAGTTCTTC. The V gene is TRBV6-6, the J gene TRBJ2-1; 14 bases line up with TRBD2. Germline loops: CDR1 MNHNY, CDR2 SVGAGI (reference sequence). The V gene end was trimmed by 4 bases and the J gene end by 9 bases; junction bases not matched to a gene: 8. This CDR3 spans 16 amino acids.

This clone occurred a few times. The CDR3 reads CASSITRREAFF. CDR3 nucleotide sequence: TGTGCCAGTAGTATAACCCGGCGGGAAGCTTTCTTT. The J gene is TRBJ1-1, the V gene TRBV19; D unresolved. Trimming shortened V by 2 bases and J by 8 bases, and 9 bases separated the two germline ends. The CDR3 sequence is 12 residues long. Germline CDR1 LNHDA, CDR2 SQIVND (reference sequence). Variable domain in full (rest from reference TRBV19 and TRBJ1-1): DGGITQSPKYLFRKEGQNVTLSCEQNLNHDAMYWYRQDPGQGLRLIYYSQIVNDFQKGDIAEGYSVSREKKESFPLTVTSAQKNPTAFYLCASSITRREAFFGQGTRLTVV.

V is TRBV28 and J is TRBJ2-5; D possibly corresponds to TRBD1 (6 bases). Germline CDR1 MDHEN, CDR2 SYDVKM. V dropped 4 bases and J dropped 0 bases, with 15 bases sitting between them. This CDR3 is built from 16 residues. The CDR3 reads CASSSGQRTYQETQYF. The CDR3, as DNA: TGTGCCAGCAGTTCCGGACAGCGGACGTACCAAGAGACCCAGTACTTC.

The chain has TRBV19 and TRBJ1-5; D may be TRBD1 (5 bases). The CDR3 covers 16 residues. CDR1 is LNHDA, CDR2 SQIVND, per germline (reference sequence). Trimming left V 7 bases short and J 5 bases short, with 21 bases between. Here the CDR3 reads CASIAIGGNWDQPQHF. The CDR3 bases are TGTGCCAGTATCGCGATCGGGGGGAACTGGGATCAGCCCCAGCATTTT.

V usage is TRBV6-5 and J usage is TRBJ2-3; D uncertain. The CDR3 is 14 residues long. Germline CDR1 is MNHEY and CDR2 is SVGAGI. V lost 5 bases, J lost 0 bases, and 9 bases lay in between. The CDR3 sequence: CASSVRSSTDTQYF. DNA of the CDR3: TGTGCCAGCAGTGTGAGGAGTAGCACAGATACGCAGTATTTT.

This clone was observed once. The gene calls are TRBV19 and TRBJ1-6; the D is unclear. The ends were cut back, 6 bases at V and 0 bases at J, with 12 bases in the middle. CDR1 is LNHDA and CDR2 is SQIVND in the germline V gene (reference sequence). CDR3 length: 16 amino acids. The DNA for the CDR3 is TGTGCCAGTAGGACCTCCTTGGGCTCCTATAATTCACCCCTCCACTTT. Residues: CASRTSLGSYNSPLHF.

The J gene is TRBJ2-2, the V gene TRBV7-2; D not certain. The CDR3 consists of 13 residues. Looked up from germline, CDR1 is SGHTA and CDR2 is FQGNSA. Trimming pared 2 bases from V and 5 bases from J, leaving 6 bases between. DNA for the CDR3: TGTGCCAGCAGCTTAAGCGTTACCGGGGAGCTGTTTTTT. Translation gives CASSLSVTGELFF.

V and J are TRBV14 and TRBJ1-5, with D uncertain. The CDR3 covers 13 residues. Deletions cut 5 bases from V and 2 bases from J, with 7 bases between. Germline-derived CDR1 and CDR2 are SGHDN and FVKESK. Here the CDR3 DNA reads TGTGCCAGCAGCACGGGCGGCAATCAGCCCCAGCATTTT. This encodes CASSTGGNQPQHF. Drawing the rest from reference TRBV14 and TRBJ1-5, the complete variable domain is EAGVTQFPSHSVIEKGQTVTLRCDPISGHDNLYWYRRVMGKEIKFLLHFVKESKQDESGMPNNRFLAERTGGTYSTLKVQPAELEDSGVYFCASSTGGNQPQHFGDGTRLSIL.

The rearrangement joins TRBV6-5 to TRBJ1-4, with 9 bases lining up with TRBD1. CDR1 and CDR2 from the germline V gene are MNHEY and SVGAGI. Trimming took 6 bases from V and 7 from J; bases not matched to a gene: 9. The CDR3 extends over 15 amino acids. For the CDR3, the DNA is TGTGCCAGCAGAAAAACAGGGGGCTCTCTTGAAAAACTGTTTTTT. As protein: CASRKTGGSLEKLFF.

DNA of the CDR3: TGTGCCAGCAGTACTGGACAGAATTCCCATTCACCCCTCCACTTT. It specifies CASSTGQNSHSPLHF. This rearrangement joins TRBV2 to TRBJ1-6; possible D gene TRBD1, 6 bases. CDR1 and CDR2 from the germline V gene are SNHLY and FYNNEI. The CDR3 has 15 residues. V shed 5 bases and J shed 8 bases, with 16 bases lying between them.

Here the CDR3 DNA reads TGTGCCAGCTCACCGCGAGGGGGGGCGAATGAAAAACTGTTTTTT. This encodes CASSPRGGANEKLFF. The chain recombines TRBV18 with TRBJ1-4; weak D call: TRBD1 (6 bases). CDR1 and CDR2 from the germline V gene are KGHSH and LQKENI. This CDR3 is 15 amino acids long. The V and J ends lost 3 bases and 5 bases respectively, with 13 bases between them.

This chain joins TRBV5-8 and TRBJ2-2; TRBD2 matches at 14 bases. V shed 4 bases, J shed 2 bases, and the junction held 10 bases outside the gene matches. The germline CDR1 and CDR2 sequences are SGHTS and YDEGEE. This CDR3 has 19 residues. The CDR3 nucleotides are TGTGCCAGCAGCGCATCAAACGGACTAGCGGGAGGCAACACCGGGGAGCTGTTTTTT. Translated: CASSASNGLAGGNTGELFF.

In DNA form, the CDR3 reads TGTGCCGGGTGGGCGGGAGACGAAAAACTGTTTTTT. Its protein product is CAGWAGDEKLFF. The V and J genes are TRBV2 and TRBJ1-4; no clear D. This CDR3 region has 12 residues. V dropped 11 bases and J dropped 8 bases, with 15 bases sitting between them. Germline V gene sequence: CDR1 SNHLY, CDR2 FYNNEI. Full variable domain (outside the CDR3, taken from reference TRBV2 and TRBJ1-4): EPEVTQTPSHQVTQMGQEVILRCVPISNHLYFYWYRQILGQKVEFLVSFYNNEISEKSEIFDDQFSVERPDGSNFTLKIRSTKLEDSAMYFCAGWAGDEKLFFGSGTQLSVL.

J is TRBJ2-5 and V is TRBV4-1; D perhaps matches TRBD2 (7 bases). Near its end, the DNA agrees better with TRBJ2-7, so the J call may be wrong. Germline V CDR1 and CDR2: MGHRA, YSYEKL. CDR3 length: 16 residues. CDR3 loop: CASSLPKGGGSYEQYF. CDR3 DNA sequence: TGCGCCAGCAGCCTCCCAAAAGGGGGGGGTTCCTACGAGCAGTACTTC.

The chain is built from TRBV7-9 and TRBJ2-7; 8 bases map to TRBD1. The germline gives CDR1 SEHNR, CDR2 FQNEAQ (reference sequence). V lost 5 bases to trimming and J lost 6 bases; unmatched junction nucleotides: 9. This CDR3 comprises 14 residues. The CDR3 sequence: CASSQGATGGEQYF. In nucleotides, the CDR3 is TGTGCCAGCAGCCAGGGGGCCACTGGGGGCGAGCAGTACTTC.

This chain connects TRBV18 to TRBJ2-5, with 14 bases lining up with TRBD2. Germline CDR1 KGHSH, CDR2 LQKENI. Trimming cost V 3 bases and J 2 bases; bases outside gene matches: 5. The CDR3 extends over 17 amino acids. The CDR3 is CASSPGRLAGGQETQYF. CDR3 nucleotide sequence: TGTGCCAGCTCACCGGGAAGACTAGCGGGGGGGCAAGAGACCCAGTACTTC. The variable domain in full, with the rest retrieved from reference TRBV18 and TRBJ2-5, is NAGVMQNPRHLVRRRGQEARLRCSPMKGHSHVYWYRQLPEEGLKFMVYLQKENIIDESGMPKERFSAEFPKEGPSILRIQQVVRGDSAAYFCASSPGRLAGGQETQYFGPGTRLLVL.

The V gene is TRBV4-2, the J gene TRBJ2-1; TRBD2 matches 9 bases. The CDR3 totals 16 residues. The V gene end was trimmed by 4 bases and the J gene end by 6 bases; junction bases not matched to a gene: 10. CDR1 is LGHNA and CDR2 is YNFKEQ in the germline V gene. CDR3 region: CASSPILAGVLNEQFF. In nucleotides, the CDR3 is TGTGCCAGCAGCCCCATTTTAGCGGGGGTACTCAATGAGCAGTTCTTC.

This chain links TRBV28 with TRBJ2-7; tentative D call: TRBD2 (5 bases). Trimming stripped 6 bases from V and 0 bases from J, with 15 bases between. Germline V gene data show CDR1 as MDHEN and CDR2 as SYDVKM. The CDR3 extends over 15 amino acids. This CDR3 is CASSKWRRDSYEQYF. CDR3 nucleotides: TGTGCCAGCAGCAAATGGCGCCGGGACTCCTACGAGCAGTACTTC.